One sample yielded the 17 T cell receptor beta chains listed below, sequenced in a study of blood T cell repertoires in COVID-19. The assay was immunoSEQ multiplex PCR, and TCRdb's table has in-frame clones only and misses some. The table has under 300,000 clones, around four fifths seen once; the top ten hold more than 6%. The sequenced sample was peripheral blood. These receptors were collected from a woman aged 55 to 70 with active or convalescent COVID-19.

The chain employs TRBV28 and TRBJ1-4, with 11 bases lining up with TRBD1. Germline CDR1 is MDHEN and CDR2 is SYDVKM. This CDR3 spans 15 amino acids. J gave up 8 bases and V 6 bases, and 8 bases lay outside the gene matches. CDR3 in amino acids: CASSLGQGAGEKLFF. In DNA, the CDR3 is TGTGCCAGCAGCCTCGGACAGGGGGCAGGGGAAAAACTGTTTTTT.

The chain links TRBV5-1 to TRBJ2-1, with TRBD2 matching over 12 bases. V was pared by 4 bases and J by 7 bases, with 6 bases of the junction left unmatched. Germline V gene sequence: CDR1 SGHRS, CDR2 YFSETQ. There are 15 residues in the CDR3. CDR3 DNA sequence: TGCGCCAGCAGCCCACCTAGCGGGGGGGCGAATGAGCAGTTCTTC. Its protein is CASSPPSGGANEQFF.

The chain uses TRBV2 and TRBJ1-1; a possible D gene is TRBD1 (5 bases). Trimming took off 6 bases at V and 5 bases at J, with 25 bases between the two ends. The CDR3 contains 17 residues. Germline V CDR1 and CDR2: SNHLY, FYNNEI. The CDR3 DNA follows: TGTGCCAGCAGCCGATCACCCGAACCTGAGGGGAGGACTGAAGCTTTCTTT. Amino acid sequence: CASSRSPEPEGRTEAFF. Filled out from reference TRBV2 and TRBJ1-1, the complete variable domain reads EPEVTQTPSHQVTQMGQEVILRCVPISNHLYFYWYRQILGQKVEFLVSFYNNEISEKSEIFDDQFSVERPDGSNFTLKIRSTKLEDSAMYFCASSRSPEPEGRTEAFFGQGTRLTVV.

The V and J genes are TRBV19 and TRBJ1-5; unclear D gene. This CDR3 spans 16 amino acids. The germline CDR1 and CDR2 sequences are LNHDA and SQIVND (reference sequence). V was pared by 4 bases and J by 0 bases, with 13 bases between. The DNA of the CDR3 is TGTGCCAGTAGTAGGGCAGCTCTACGTAGCAATCAGCCCCAGCATTTT. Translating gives CASSRAALRSNQPQHF.

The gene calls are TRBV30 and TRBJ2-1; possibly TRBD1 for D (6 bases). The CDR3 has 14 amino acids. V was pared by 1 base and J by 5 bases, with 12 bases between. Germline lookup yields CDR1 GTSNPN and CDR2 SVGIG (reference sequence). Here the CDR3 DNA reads TGTGCCTGGAGTGAACTCCGGGACAACAATGAGCAGTTCTTC. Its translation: CAWSELRDNNEQFF.

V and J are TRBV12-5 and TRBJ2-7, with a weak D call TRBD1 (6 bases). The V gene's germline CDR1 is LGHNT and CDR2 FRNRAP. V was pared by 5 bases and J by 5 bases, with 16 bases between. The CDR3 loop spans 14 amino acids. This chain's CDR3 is CASGPPGHMDEQYF. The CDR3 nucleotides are TGTGCTAGTGGTCCTCCGGGACATATGGACGAGCAGTACTTC.

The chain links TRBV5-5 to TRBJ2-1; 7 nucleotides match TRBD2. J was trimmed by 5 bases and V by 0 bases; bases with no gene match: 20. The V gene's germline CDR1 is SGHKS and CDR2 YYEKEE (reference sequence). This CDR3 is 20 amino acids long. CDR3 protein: CASSLEYWRGIVARNNEQFF. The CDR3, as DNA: TGTGCCAGCAGCTTGGAATATTGGCGGGGGATCGTAGCCCGAAACAATGAGCAGTTCTTC. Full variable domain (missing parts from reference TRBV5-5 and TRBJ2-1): DAGVTQSPTHLIKTRGQQVTLRCSPISGHKSVSWYQQVLGQGPQFIFQYYEKEERGRGNFPDRFSARQFPNYSSELNVNALLLGDSALYLCASSLEYWRGIVARNNEQFFGPGTRLTVL.

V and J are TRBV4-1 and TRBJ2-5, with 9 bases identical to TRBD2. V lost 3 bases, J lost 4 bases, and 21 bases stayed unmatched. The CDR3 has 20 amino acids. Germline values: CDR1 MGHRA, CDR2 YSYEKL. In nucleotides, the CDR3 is TGCGCCAGCAGCCACCGACTTAAATATATAGCGGGAGAGGCAGGAGAGACCCAGTACTTC. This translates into CASSHRLKYIAGEAGETQYF.

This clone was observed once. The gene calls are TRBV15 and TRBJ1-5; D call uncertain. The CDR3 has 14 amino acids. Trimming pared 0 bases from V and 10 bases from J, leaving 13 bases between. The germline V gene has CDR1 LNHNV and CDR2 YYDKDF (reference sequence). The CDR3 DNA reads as TGTGCCACCAGCAGAGATTACGGGGTAGGACCCCAGCATTTT. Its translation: CATSRDYGVGPQHF.

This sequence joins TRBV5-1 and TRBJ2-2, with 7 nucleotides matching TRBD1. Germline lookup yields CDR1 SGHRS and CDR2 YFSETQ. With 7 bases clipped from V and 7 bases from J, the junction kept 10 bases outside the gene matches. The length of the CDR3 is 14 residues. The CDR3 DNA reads TGCGCCAGCGCACCGACAGGGTTAGGCGGGGAGCTGTTTTTT. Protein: CASAPTGLGGELFF.

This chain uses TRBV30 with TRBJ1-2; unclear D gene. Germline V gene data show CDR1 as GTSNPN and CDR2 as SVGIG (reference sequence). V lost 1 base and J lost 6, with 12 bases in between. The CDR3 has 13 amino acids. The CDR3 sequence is CAWSGLGRDGYTF. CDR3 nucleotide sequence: TGTGCCTGGAGTGGTCTAGGCAGAGATGGCTACACCTTC.

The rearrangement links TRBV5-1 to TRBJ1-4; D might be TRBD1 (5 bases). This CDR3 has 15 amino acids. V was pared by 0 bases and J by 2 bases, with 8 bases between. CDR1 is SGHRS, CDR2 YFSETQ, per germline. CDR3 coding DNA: TGCGCCAGCAGCTTGGCGGGGGTTACTAATGAAAAACTGTTTTTT. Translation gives CASSLAGVTNEKLFF.

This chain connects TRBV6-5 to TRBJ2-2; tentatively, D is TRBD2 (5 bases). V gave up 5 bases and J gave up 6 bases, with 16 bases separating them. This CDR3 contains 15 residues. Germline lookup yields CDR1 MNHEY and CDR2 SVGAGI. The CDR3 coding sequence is TGTGCCAGCAGTCCAGGACTTCAACCCGCCGGGGAGCTGTTTTTT. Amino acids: CASSPGLQPAGELFF.

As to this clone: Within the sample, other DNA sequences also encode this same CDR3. The CDR3 protein is CASRGQMNTEAFF. For the CDR3, the DNA is TGTGCCAGCAGGGGACAAATGAACACTGAAGCTTTCTTT. The chain is built from TRBV6-5 and TRBJ1-1, with TRBD1 as a possible D gene (6 bases). CDR1 and CDR2 (germline): MNHEY, SVGAGI. The CDR3 spans 13 residues. Trimming removed 6 bases from V and 0 bases from J, with 8 bases in between.

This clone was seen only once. The CDR3, as DNA: TGTGCCAGCAGTCCCCAACAGGGGCGTGAGCAGTACGTC. This codes for CASSPQQGREQYV. The V gene is TRBV6-2 or TRBV6-3, the J gene TRBJ2-7; 7 nucleotides line up with TRBD1. The CDR3 consists of 13 residues. With 5 bases clipped from V and 7 bases from J, the junction kept 8 bases outside the gene matches. Germline assignment: CDR1 MNHEY and CDR2 SVGEGT.

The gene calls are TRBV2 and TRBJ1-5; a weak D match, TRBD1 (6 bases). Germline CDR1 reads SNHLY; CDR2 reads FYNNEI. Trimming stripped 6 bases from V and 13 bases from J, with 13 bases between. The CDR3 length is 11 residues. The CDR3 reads CASRGTGPQHF. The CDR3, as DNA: TGTGCCAGCAGGGGAACAGGGCCTCAGCATTTT.

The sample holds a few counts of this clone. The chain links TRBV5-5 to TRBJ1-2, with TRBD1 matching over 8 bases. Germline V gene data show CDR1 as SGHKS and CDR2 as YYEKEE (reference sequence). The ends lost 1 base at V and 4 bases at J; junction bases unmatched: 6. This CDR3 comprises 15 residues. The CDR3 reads CASSLIQGGIYGYTF. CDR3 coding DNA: TGTGCCAGCAGCTTGATACAGGGGGGAATCTATGGCTACACCTTC.